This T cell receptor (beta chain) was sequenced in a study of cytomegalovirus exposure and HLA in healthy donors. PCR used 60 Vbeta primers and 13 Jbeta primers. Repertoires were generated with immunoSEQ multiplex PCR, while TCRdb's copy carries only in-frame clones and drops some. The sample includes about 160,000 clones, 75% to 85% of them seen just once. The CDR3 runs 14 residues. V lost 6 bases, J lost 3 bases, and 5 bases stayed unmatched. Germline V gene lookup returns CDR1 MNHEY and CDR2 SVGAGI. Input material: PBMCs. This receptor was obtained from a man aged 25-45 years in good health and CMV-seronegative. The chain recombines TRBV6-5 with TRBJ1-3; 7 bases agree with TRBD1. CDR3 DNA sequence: TGTGCCAGCAGCCTAGGGGGCGGTGGAAACACCATATATTTT. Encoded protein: CASSLGGGGNTIYF.